This entry lists 29 T cell receptor beta chains sequenced from one sample in a study of post-analysis software for immune sequencing data. The study, taken as a whole, reports: Several TRBV segments occurring more often in patients than controls included TRBV5-6, TRBV5-1 and TRBV20-1.

Their antigen targets remain unknown. Carried by the TCR beta cDNA libraries were unique molecular identifiers. TCRdb used MiXCR to reprocess the PCR reads, holding one entry per CDR3 protein. The sample carries a few hundred thousand distinct CDR3 sequences, under 55% recorded once. Input material: blood. All receptors come from a girl between 10 and 17 years old with multiple sclerosis.

This rearrangement joins TRBV29-1 to TRBJ2-1, with no clear D. The V end lost 7 bases, the J end lost 3 bases, and 7 bases lay between the germline ends. This CDR3 spans 11 amino acids. The germline V gene has CDR1 SQVTM and CDR2 ANQGSEA. CDR3: CSAQFYNEQFF. The DNA for the CDR3 is TGCAGCGCACAATTCTACAATGAGCAGTTCTTC.

The CDR3 is CSVLGGNAEAFF. The CDR3, as DNA: TGCAGCGTTCTCGGCGGAAACGCTGAAGCTTTCTTT. The chain is built from TRBV29-1 and TRBJ1-1; D gene uncertain. Looked up from germline, CDR1 is SQVTM and CDR2 is ANQGSEA. Trimming left V 5 bases short and J 6 bases short, with 13 bases between. The CDR3 covers 12 residues.

The count of this clonotype is one. The gene calls are TRBV20-1 and TRBJ2-4, with D tentatively TRBD2 (6 bases). The last part of the DNA fits TRBJ2-7 better; the J call may be wrong. CDR1 and CDR2 (germline): DFQATT, SNEGSKA (reference sequence). The CDR3 totals 15 residues. The CDR3 sequence: CSARGTEGGAYEQYF. The CDR3 DNA is TGCAGTGCTAGAGGAACGGAGGGAGGAGCGTACGAGCAGTACTTC.

J is TRBJ2-6 and V is TRBV7-3; no clear D. Trimming left V 5 bases short and J 3 bases short, with 14 bases between. The germline gives CDR1 SGHTA, CDR2 FQGTGA. This CDR3 has 16 residues. The CDR3 DNA reads as TGTGCCAGCAGCGTCACCAAGGTCCTTGGGGCCAACGTCCTGACTTTC. Its translation: CASSVTKVLGANVLTF.

In its sample, this clonotype was seen once. This rearrangement joins TRBV14 to TRBJ2-1; a possible D gene is TRBD2 (6 bases). The V gene lost 4 bases and the J gene lost 10 bases, with 14 bases spanning the gap. This CDR3 has 13 amino acids. Germline-derived CDR1 and CDR2 are SGHDN and FVKESK. Here the CDR3 reads CASSRSLAGEQFF. In DNA, the CDR3 is TGTGCCAGCAGCCGCTCCCTCGCGGGAGAGCAGTTCTTC.

This chain connects TRBV5-1 to TRBJ2-5, with 7 bases aligning to TRBD2. CDR1 and CDR2 (germline): SGHRS, YFSETQ. CDR3 length: 16 residues. J gave up 5 bases and V 2 bases, and 12 bases lay outside the gene matches. The CDR3 loop is CASSFGLDLIGETQYF. The DNA for the CDR3 is TGCGCCAGCAGCTTCGGACTAGATTTGATTGGGGAGACCCAGTACTTC.

In its sample, this clonotype was seen a few times. This chain joins TRBV6-5 and TRBJ2-7; 12 nucleotides align to TRBD2. The CDR3 loop spans 16 amino acids. Germline values: CDR1 MNHEY, CDR2 SVGAGI. Trimming took 5 bases from V and 1 from J; bases not matched to a gene: 6. Written as DNA, the CDR3 is TGTGCCAGCAGTCTATTGACTAGCGGGAGTTCCTACGAGCAGTACTTC. Translating gives CASSLLTSGSSYEQYF.

The rearrangement links TRBV10-3 to TRBJ2-3, with 15 bases that match TRBD2. CDR1 ENHRY and CDR2 SYGVKD come from the germline V gene. The CDR3 has 16 residues. With 5 bases clipped from V and 6 bases from J, the junction kept 6 bases outside the gene matches. CDR3 sequence reads: CAISLGLAGGGDTQYF. The CDR3 DNA reads as TGTGCCATCAGTCTGGGACTAGCGGGAGGCGGGGATACGCAGTATTTT.

This clonotype was counted only a few times. The chain is built from TRBV20-1 and TRBJ2-7; 7 bases are a match to TRBD1. V lost 4 bases, J lost 0 bases, and 3 bases stayed unmatched. CDR3 size: 13 residues. Germline CDR1 reads DFQATT; CDR2 reads SNEGSKA (reference sequence). The CDR3: CSAKTGTSYEQYF. The DNA for the CDR3 is TGCAGTGCTAAGACAGGGACCTCCTACGAGCAGTACTTC.

This clonotype was seen a handful of times. The rearrangement uses TRBV5-1 and TRBJ2-4; D is ambiguous. CDR1 SGHRS and CDR2 YFSETQ come from the germline V gene. V was shortened by 0 bases and J by 2 bases, with 6 bases between the two germline ends. The CDR3 runs 14 residues. In DNA, the CDR3 is TGCGCCAGCAGCTTGGAGGGTACCAAAAACATTCAGTACTTC. This gives the protein CASSLEGTKNIQYF.

The rearrangement uses TRBV20-1 and TRBJ1-1, with TRBD1 matching over 7 bases. CDR3 length: 13 amino acids. Germline V gives CDR1 DFQATT, CDR2 SNEGSKA (reference sequence). Trimming took 0 bases from V and 11 from J; bases not matched to a gene: 9. The CDR3, as DNA: TGCAGTGCTAGAGATGGGACAGCGGTTGATGCTTTCTTT. Translating it yields CSARDGTAVDAFF.

This chain joins TRBV20-1 and TRBJ2-1, with D unresolved. The CDR3 is 15 residues long. The germline V gene has CDR1 DFQATT and CDR2 SNEGSKA (reference sequence). V was shortened by 1 base and J by 0 bases, with 10 bases between the two germline ends. The CDR3 region is CSARGWAHSYNEQFF. In DNA, the CDR3 is TGCAGTGCTAGAGGATGGGCCCACTCCTACAATGAGCAGTTCTTC.

J is TRBJ2-5 and V is TRBV20-1; TRBD1 might be the D (6 bases). Looked up from germline, CDR1 is DFQATT and CDR2 is SNEGSKA (reference sequence). The V end lost 3 bases, the J end lost 3 bases, and 8 bases lay between the germline ends. The CDR3 covers 12 residues. CDR3 nucleotide sequence: TGCAGTGCTAGTGGACAGAAAGAGACCCAGTACTTC. It yields the protein CSASGQKETQYF.

The V gene is TRBV25-1, the J gene TRBJ2-7; 7 nucleotides align to TRBD1. J was trimmed by 3 bases and V by 2 bases; bases with no gene match: 1. This CDR3 comprises 13 residues. From germline, CDR1 is MGHDK and CDR2 SYGVNS. Here the CDR3 reads CASSEPGGYEQYF. DNA of the CDR3: TGTGCCAGCAGTGAACCAGGGGGCTACGAGCAGTACTTC.

The J gene is TRBJ2-1, the V gene TRBV11-1, with TRBD1 as a possible D gene (6 bases). V was trimmed by 7 bases and J by 6 bases, leaving 16 bases between them. The CDR3 sequence is 14 residues long. The germline CDR1 and CDR2 sequences are SGHAT and FQDESV (reference sequence). CDR3 sequence reads: CASTSDRFSNEQFF. The DNA for the CDR3 is TGTGCCAGCACCTCCGACAGGTTCTCCAATGAGCAGTTCTTC.

The table lists this clonotype with a count of one. The chain is built from TRBV7-9 and TRBJ1-2; TRBD1 might be the D (5 bases). Between the trimmed V and J ends, which lost 5 bases and 10 bases, there was a span of 14 bases. The CDR3 has 12 amino acids. Germline V gene data show CDR1 as SEHNR and CDR2 as FQNEAQ (reference sequence). CDR3 DNA sequence: TGTGCCAGCAGCGTAGACAGCGGCCCCTACACCTTC. It encodes CASSVDSGPYTF.

CDR3 in amino acids: CASSLVSGYTDTQYF. CDR3 bases: TGTGCCAGCAGCTTAGTTAGCGGTTACACAGATACGCAGTATTTT. The chain combines TRBV7-2 with TRBJ2-3; tentatively, D is TRBD2 (6 bases). This CDR3 has 15 residues. The ends were cut back, 1 base at V and 2 bases at J, with 10 bases in the middle. Germline V gene data show CDR1 as SGHTA and CDR2 as FQGNSA.

V gene TRBV6-5 combines with J gene TRBJ1-4, with D hard to call. The CDR3 totals 14 residues. V was clipped by 0 bases and J by 8 bases, with 10 bases between them. Germline CDR1 reads MNHEY; CDR2 reads SVGAGI. The CDR3 region has the DNA TGTGCCAGCAGTTACTCAGGGATCGGGGAAAAACTGTTTTTT. As protein: CASSYSGIGEKLFF.

CDR3 DNA sequence: TGTGCCAGCAGTGAGCTGGCTCTCGGCTACGAGCAGTACTTC. It specifies CASSELALGYEQYF. The chain has TRBV6-1 and TRBJ2-7; no clear D gene. V was cut by 3 bases and J by 3 bases, with 12 bases left in between. This CDR3 has 14 residues. The germline CDR1 and CDR2 sequences are MNHNS and SASEGT.

The chain couples TRBV29-1 to TRBJ2-7; D might be TRBD2 (5 bases). Germline V CDR1 and CDR2: SQVTM, ANQGSEA. This CDR3 comprises 13 residues. V was trimmed by 1 base and J by 2 bases, leaving 9 bases between them. CDR3 sequence reads: CSVEVRATYEQYF. The DNA of the CDR3 is TGCAGCGTTGAAGTGCGGGCCACCTACGAGCAGTACTTC.

In nucleotides, the CDR3 is TGTGCCAGCAGTAGCCGGGACTCCCCATCTTTAAATGAGCAGTTCTTC. This gives the protein CASSSRDSPSLNEQFF. The J gene is TRBJ2-1, the V gene TRBV12-3 or TRBV12-4; D might be TRBD2 (6 bases). The CDR3 has 16 residues. V gave up 5 bases and J gave up 7 bases, with 21 bases separating them.

This rearrangement joins TRBV5-1 to TRBJ2-5; D possibly corresponds to TRBD1 (5 bases). V was clipped by 2 bases and J by 5 bases, with 10 bases between them. CDR3 length equals 13 residues. Germline CDR1 SGHRS, CDR2 YFSETQ. CDR3 sequence reads: CASSFSGWETQYF. In DNA, the CDR3 is TGCGCCAGCAGCTTTTCAGGGTGGGAGACCCAGTACTTC.

This clonotype was counted between two and nine times. V usage is TRBV29-1 and J usage is TRBJ2-1; 11 bases are shared with TRBD2. Germline CDR1 reads SQVTM; CDR2 reads ANQGSEA. V trimming: 6 bases; J trimming: 4 bases; junction bases outside the gene matches: 20. The CDR3 length is 19 residues. CDR3 residues: CSVQLPRFSGRGGYNEQFF. As DNA, the CDR3 is TGCAGCGTACAACTCCCTCGGTTTAGCGGGAGGGGAGGGTACAATGAGCAGTTCTTC.

This clonotype was counted only a few times. The rearrangement links TRBV7-2 to TRBJ2-7, with D perhaps matching TRBD1 (5 bases). Trimming pared 2 bases from V and 2 bases from J, leaving 10 bases between. CDR1 and CDR2 from the germline V gene are SGHTA and FQGNSA. The CDR3 has 14 amino acids. Written as DNA, the CDR3 is TGTGCCAGCAGCTTATTGACAGTTGCCTACGAGCAGTACTTC. Translated: CASSLLTVAYEQYF.

The chain carries TRBV29-1 and TRBJ2-2; D unclear. The length of the CDR3 is 12 residues. The V gene lost 4 bases and the J gene lost 4 bases, with 7 bases spanning the gap. CDR1 is SQVTM and CDR2 is ANQGSEA in the germline V gene. The CDR3 sequence: CSVGLSTGELFF. As DNA, the CDR3 is TGCAGCGTTGGATTATCCACCGGGGAGCTGTTTTTT.

The chain uses TRBV4-2 and TRBJ2-1; D is possibly TRBD2 (5 bases). Deletions cut 4 bases from V and 5 bases from J, with 18 bases between. This CDR3 region has 16 residues. CDR1 and CDR2 (germline): LGHNA, YNFKEQ. The CDR3 nucleotides read TGTGCCAGCAGCCCCTTGGGTAGCGCCGACGACAATGAGCAGTTCTTC. This sequence encodes CASSPLGSADDNEQFF.

V is TRBV29-1 and J is TRBJ2-1, with 9 bases aligning to TRBD2. J lost 8 bases, V lost 1 base, and 15 bases had no gene match. The CDR3 is 17 residues long. Germline CDR1 and CDR2: SQVTM and ANQGSEA. The CDR3 spells CSVEAEVPSGVSYEQFF. CDR3 in DNA: TGCAGCGTTGAAGCGGAGGTACCTAGCGGGGTTTCTTATGAGCAGTTCTTC.

This clonotype was picked up a small number of times. This chain uses TRBV21-1 with TRBJ1-4; the table names TRBD1, a call not compared with the DNA. TRBV21-1 constitutes a pseudogene. The CDR3 has 18 residues. Here the CDR3 reads CASSPTGQGSATNEKLFF. For the CDR3, the DNA is TGTGCCAGCAGCCCGACAGGACAGGGGAGTGCAACTAATGAAAAACTGTTTTTT.

This clonotype occurred many times. In nucleotides, the CDR3 is TGCAGTGCCGCCCTGGGACTAGCGGGGGGTGGGCAGTTCTTC. It yields the protein CSAALGLAGGGQFF. V is TRBV20-1 and J is TRBJ2-1; TRBD2 matches at 15 bases. Germline loops: CDR1 DFQATT, CDR2 SNEGSKA (reference sequence). There are 14 residues in the CDR3. Trimming removed 6 bases from V and 12 bases from J; junction bases left unmatched: 9.